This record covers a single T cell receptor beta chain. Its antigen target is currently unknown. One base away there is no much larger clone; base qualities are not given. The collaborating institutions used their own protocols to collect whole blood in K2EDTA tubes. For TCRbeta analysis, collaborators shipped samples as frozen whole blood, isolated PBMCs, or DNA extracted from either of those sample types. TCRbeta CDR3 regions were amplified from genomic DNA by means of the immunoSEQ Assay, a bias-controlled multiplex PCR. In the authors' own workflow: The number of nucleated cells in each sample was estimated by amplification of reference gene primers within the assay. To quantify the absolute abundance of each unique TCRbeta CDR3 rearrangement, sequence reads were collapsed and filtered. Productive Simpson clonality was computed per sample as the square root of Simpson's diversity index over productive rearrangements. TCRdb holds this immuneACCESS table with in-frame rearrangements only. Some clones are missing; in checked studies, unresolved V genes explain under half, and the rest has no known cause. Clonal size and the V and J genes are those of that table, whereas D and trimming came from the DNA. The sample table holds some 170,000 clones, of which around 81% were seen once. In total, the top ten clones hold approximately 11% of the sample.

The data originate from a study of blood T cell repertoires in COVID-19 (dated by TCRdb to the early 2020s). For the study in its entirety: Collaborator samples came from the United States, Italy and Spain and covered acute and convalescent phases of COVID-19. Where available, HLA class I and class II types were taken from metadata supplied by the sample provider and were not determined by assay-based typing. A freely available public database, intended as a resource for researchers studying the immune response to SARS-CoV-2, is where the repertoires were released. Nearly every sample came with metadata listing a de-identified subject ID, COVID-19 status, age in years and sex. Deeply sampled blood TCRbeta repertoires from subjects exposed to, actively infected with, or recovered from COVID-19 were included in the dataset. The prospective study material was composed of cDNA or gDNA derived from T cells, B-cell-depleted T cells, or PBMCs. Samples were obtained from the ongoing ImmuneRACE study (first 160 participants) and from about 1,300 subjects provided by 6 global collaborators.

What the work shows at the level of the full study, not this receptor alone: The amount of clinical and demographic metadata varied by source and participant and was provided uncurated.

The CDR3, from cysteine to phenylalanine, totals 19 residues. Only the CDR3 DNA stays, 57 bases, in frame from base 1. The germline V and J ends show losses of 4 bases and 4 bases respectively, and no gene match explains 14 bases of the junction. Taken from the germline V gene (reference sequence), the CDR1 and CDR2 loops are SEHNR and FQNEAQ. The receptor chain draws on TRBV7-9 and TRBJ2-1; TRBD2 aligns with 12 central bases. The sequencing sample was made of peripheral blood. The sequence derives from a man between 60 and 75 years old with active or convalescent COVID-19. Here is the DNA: TGTGCCAGCAGCTCCTCTAGCGGGAGGGCCATCTTTCGATACAATGAGCAGTTCTTC. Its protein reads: CASSSSSGRAIFRYNEQFF.